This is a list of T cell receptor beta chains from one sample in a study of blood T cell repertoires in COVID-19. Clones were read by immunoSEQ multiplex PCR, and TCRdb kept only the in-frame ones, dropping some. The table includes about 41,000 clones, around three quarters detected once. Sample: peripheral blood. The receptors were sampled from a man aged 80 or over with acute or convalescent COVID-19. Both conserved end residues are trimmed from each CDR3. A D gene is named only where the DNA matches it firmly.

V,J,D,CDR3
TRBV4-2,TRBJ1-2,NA,ASKGGVDYGYT
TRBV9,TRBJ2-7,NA,ASSVGRGTGRDEQY
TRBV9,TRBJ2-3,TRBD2,ASSASGARGDTQY
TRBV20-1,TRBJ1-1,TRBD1,SASSGGIPEAF
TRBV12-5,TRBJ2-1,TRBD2,ASGPGGGRGNNEQF
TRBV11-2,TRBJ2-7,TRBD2,ASSLAGVWEQY
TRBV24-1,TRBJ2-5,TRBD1,ATSDLLTGGEIQETQY
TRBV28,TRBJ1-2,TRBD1,ASSHPRRGNYGYT
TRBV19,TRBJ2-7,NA,ASSMSLGVSYEQY
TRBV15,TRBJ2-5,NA,ATSRVGQGFSWETQY
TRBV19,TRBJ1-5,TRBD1,ASSPLTGANQPQH
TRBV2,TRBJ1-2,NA,ASQQGVYGYT